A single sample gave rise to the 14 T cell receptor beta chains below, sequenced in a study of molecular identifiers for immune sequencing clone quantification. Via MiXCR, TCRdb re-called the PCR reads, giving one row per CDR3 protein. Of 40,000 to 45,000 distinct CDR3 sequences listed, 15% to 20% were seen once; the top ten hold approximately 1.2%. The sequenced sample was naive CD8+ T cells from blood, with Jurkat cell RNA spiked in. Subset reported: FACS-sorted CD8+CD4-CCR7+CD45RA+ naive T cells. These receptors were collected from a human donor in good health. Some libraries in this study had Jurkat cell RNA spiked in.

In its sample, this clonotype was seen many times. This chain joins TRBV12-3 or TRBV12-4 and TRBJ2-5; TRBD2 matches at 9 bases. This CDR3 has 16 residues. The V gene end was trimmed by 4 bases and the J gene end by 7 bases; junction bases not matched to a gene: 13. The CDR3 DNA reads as TGTGCCAGCAGTTCATTTAGCGGGGGCGAGCTTGGGACCCAGTACTTC. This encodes CASSSFSGGELGTQYF.

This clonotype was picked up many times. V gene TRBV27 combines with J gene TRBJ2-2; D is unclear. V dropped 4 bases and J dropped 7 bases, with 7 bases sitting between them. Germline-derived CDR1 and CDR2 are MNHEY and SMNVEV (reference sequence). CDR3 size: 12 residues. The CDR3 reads CASSYGGGELFF. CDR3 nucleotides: TGTGCCAGCAGTTACGGCGGCGGGGAGCTGTTTTTT.

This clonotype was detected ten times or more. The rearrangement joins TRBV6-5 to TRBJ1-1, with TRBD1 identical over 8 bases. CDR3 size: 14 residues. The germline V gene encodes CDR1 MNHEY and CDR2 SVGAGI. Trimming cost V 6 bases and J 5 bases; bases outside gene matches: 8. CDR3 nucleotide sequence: TGTGCCAGCAGCCCCACAGGGGGTTGGACTGAAGCTTTCTTT. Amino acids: CASSPTGGWTEAFF.

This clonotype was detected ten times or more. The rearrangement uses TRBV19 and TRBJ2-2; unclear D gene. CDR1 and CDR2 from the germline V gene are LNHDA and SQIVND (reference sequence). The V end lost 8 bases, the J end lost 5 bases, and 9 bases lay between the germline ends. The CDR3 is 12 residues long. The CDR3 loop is CASSTITGELFF. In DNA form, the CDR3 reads TGTGCCAGTTCGACCATAACCGGGGAGCTGTTTTTT.

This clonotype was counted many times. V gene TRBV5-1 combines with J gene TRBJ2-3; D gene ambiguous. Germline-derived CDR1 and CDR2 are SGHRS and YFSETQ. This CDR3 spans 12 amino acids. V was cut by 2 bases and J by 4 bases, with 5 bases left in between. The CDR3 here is CASSFLSDTQYF. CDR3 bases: TGCGCCAGCAGCTTTTTATCAGATACGCAGTATTTT.

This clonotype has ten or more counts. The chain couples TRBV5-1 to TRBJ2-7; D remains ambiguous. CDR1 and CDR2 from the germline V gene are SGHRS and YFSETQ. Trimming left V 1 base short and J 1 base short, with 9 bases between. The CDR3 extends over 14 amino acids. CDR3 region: CASSLPGRSYEQYF. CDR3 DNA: TGCGCCAGCAGCTTGCCCGGCAGGTCCTACGAGCAGTACTTC.

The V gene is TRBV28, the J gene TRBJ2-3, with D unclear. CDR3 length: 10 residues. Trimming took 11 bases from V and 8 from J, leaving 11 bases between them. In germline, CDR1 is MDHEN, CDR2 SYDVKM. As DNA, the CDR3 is TGTGCCGGTAGATCAGGTACGCAGTATTTT. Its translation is CAGRSGTQYF.

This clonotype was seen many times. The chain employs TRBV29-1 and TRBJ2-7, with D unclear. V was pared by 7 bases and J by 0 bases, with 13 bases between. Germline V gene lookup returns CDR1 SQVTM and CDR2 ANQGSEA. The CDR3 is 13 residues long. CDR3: CSGSWGTSYEQYF. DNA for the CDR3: TGCAGCGGGTCGTGGGGAACCTCCTACGAGCAGTACTTC.

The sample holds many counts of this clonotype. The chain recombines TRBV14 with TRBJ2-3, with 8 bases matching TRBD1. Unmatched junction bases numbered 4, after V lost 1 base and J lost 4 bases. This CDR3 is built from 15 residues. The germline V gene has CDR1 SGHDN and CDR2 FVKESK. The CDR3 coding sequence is TGTGCCAGCAGCCAAGTCAGGGGGCTTGCAGATACGCAGTATTTT. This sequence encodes CASSQVRGLADTQYF.

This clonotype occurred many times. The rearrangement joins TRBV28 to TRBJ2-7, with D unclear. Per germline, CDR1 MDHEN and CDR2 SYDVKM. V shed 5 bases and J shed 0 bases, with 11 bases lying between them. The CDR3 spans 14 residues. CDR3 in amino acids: CASSQSQSSYEQYF. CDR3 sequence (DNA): TGTGCCAGCAGTCAATCCCAGAGCTCCTACGAGCAGTACTTC.

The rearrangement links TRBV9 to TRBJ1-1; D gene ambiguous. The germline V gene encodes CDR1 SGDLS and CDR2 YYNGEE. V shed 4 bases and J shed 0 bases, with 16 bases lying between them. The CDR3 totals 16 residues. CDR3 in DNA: TGTGCCAGCAGCCCCCTCATCTCGACAATGAACACTGAAGCTTTCTTT. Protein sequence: CASSPLISTMNTEAFF.

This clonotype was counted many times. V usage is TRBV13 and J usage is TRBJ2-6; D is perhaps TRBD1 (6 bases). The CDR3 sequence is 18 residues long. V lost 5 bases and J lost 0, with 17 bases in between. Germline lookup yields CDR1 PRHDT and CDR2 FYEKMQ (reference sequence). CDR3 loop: CASSHRTVVVSGANVLTF. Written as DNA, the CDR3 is TGTGCCAGCAGCCACAGGACAGTAGTCGTCTCTGGGGCCAACGTCCTGACTTTC. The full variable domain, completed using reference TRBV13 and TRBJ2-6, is AAGVIQSPRHLIKEKRETATLKCYPIPRHDTVYWYQQGPGQDPQFLISFYEKMQSDKGSIPDRFSAQQFSDYHSELNMSSLELGDSALYFCASSHRTVVVSGANVLTFGAGSRLTVL.

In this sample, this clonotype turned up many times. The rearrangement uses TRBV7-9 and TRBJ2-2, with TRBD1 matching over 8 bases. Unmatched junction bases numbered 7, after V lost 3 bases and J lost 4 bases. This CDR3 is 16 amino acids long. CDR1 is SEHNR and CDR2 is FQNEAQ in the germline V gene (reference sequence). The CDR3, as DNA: TGTGCCAGCAGCTTCACAGGGGGAGAGGGCACCGGGGAGCTGTTTTTT. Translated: CASSFTGGEGTGELFF.

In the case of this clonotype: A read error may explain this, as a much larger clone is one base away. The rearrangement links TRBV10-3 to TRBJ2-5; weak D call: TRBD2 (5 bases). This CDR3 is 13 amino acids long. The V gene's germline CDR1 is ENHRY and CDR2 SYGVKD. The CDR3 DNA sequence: TGTGCCATCAGTCCGGACTTACAAGAGACCCAGCACTTC. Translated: CAISPDLQETQHF.